A single sample is the source of the 7 T cell receptor beta chains below, sequenced in a study of T-cell reconstitution after alpha-beta-depleted transplantation in children. It was with unique molecular identifiers that the TCRbeta library was prepared. TCRdb independently ran MiXCR on the PCR reads; one entry per CDR3 protein. The sample lists about 420,000 distinct CDR3 sequences, 11% occurring once. The sample here was PBMCs from the stem cell graft donor, taken from the stem cell graft. Every receptor here comes from a human donor who donated a stem cell graft to a child with acute myeloid leukemia.

This clonotype is a singleton in its sample. A single base separates this from a much larger clone, so it may be a read error. J is TRBJ2-7 and V is TRBV29-1; maybe TRBD2 (7 bases). The germline CDR1 and CDR2 sequences are SQVTM and ANQGSEA. CDR3 length equals 13 residues. The CDR3 spells CSGGGTLHYEQYF. CDR3 bases: TGCAGTGGCGGGGGCACACTACACTACGAGCAGTACTTC.

This sequence joins TRBV6-5 and TRBJ1-2; D uncertain. This CDR3 spans 16 amino acids. The germline V and J ends were trimmed by 2 bases and 1 base, with 14 bases remaining between them. Germline V gene sequence: CDR1 MNHEY, CDR2 SVGAGI. CDR3 in amino acids: CASSYKVTGINYGYTF. Written as DNA, the CDR3 is TGTGCCAGCAGTTACAAGGTCACGGGAATTAACTATGGCTACACCTTC.

V usage is TRBV10-3 and J usage is TRBJ2-5; 11 nucleotides align to TRBD1. The CDR3 sequence is 15 residues long. CDR1 and CDR2 (germline): ENHRY, SYGVKD. The V gene end was trimmed by 6 bases and the J gene end by 5 bases; junction bases not matched to a gene: 8. Written as DNA, the CDR3 is TGTGCCATCAGATCTCCCGGACAGGGGGCCGAGACCCAGTACTTC. This sequence encodes CAIRSPGQGAETQYF.

The V and J genes are TRBV5-6 and TRBJ2-1; D possibly corresponds to TRBD2 (6 bases). This CDR3 has 15 residues. Trimming removed 3 bases at V and 4 bases at J, with 14 bases between. CDR1 SGHDT and CDR2 YYEEEE come from the germline V gene. In DNA form, the CDR3 reads TGTGCCAGCAGCTACAGCGGGTATCCGTACAATGAGCAGTTCTTC. This sequence encodes CASSYSGYPYNEQFF.

V is TRBV5-4 and J is TRBJ2-1; D assignment may be TRBD1 or TRBD2 (5 bases each). The germline V and J ends were trimmed by 0 bases and 6 bases, with 10 bases remaining between them. Germline V gene lookup returns CDR1 SGHNT and CDR2 YYREEE (reference sequence). The CDR3 spans 14 residues. CDR3 in amino acids: CASSLEGRLNEQFF. The CDR3 bases are TGTGCCAGCAGCTTGGAGGGACGTCTCAATGAGCAGTTCTTC.

This clonotype showed up just a few times. The rearrangement uses TRBV12-3 or TRBV12-4 and TRBJ1-6, with 10 bases identical to TRBD1. Trimming removed 6 bases from V and 5 bases from J; junction bases left unmatched: 7. CDR3 length: 16 residues. In DNA form, the CDR3 reads TGTGCCAGCAGAAATTCCGGGACAGGGGATAATTCACCCCTCCACTTT. Protein: CASRNSGTGDNSPLHF.

This chain uses TRBV29-1 with TRBJ1-1; TRBD1 aligns across 9 bases. The CDR3 totals 12 residues. Germline lookup yields CDR1 SQVTM and CDR2 ANQGSEA. Trimming cost V 6 bases and J 3 bases; bases outside gene matches: 2. The CDR3: CSVGTGHTEAFF. In DNA, the CDR3 is TGCAGCGTGGGGACAGGGCACACTGAAGCTTTCTTT.